This T cell receptor beta chain is drawn from a study of coeliac disease. TCRdb keeps only in-frame clones here, not all; method: immunoSEQ multiplex PCR. The sample shows several thousand clones, 57% of them seen only once. Note on this clone: The antigen remains undetermined. The sample has other DNA sequences that encode this CDR3 too.

Study results and caveats: TRB repertoires were largely private, with most amino acid sequences found in only one sample. Lower clonality than controls marked TRB and TRG repertoires from active celiac intraepithelial and lamina propria samples.

One frozen approximately 500,000-cell aliquot per fraction was sequenced. This clonotype originated in an older woman with celiac disease. The sequenced sample consisted of intraepithelial lymphocytes from the gut.

This CDR3 reads CASSIGTGGNQPQHF. The CDR3, as DNA: TGTGCCAGTAGTATAGGTACAGGGGGCAATCAGCCCCAGCATTTT. The rearrangement joins TRBV19 to TRBJ1-5; 7 bases are shared with TRBD1. The CDR3 is 15 residues long. Germline CDR1 LNHDA, CDR2 SQIVND (reference sequence). With V trimmed by 1 base and J by 2 bases, 2 bases remained unmatched.